Listed below are T cell receptor beta chains from one sample, sequenced in a study of T cell responses to AZD1222 COVID-19 vaccine. The protocol was immunoSEQ multiplex PCR, while the TCRdb copy is restricted to in-frame clones and leaves out a portion. The sample lists approximately 110,000 clones; approximately 88% were seen once. The material sequenced was peripheral blood, taken on day 0 of AZD1222 vaccination. All receptors come from an adult in good health. Both conserved end residues are part of each CDR3. A D gene is named only where the DNA matches it firmly. Size is omitted from some rows. Given values are once, few, many or a class for expanded clones.

>TRBJ2-1|TRBD1|TRBV5-5|16|once
CASRRWDRGLDNEQFF
TGTGCCAGCCGCCGATGGGACAGGGGGCTTGACAATGAGCAGTTCTTC
>TRBJ1-5|-|TRBV23-1|14|-
CASSQVQSNQPQHF
TGCGCCAGCAGTCAAGTCCAGAGCAATCAGCCCCAGCATTTT
>TRBJ2-1|-|TRBV7-9|13|once
CASSPSSGREQFF
TGTGCCAGCAGCCCCTCTAGTGGGCGTGAGCAGTTCTTC
>TRBJ1-5|-|TRBV6-1|16|-
CASSDLQTGPNQPQHF
TGTGCCAGCAGTGATTTGCAGACAGGCCCAAATCAGCCCCAGCATTTT
>TRBJ2-1|-|TRBV6-5|15|-
CASSYESTYLNEQFF
TGTGCCAGCAGTTACGAGAGTACCTATCTCAATGAGCAGTTCTTC
>TRBJ2-2|-|TRBV2|13|-
CASGVEGTGELFF
TGTGCCAGCGGGGTCGAGGGCACCGGGGAGCTGTTTTTT
>TRBJ1-5|-|TRBV28|15|-
CASALRQGFFQPQHF
TGTGCCAGCGCCCTCCGGCAGGGTTTCTTTCAGCCCCAGCATTTT
>TRBJ2-1|-|TRBV9|14|-
CASSVRLLYNEQFF
TGTGCCAGCAGCGTAAGACTTCTCTACAATGAGCAGTTCTTC
>TRBJ2-1|TRBD2|TRBV6-2/TRBV6-3|14|-
CASSLTSGGFEQFF
TGTGCCAGCAGTTTGACTAGCGGGGGCTTTGAGCAGTTCTTC
>TRBJ2-3|-|TRBV6-4|13|-
CASSDSRGDTQYF
TGTGCCAGCAGTGATTCGAGGGGGGATACGCAGTATTTT
>TRBJ1-1|-|TRBV4-3|13|few
CASSHWGVTEAFF
TGCGCCAGCAGCCACTGGGGGGTCACTGAAGCTTTCTTT
>TRBJ2-4|-|TRBV4-3|14|-
CASSRVYQENIQYF
TGCGCCAGCAGCCGGGTTTATCAGGAAAACATTCAGTACTTC
>TRBJ2-7|TRBD2|TRBV3-1/TRBV3-2|15|-
CASSQGYTSVYEQYF
TGTGCCAGCAGCCAAGGGTACACTAGCGTTTACGAGCAGTACTTC
>TRBJ1-3|-|TRBV6-5|14|-
CASSYSGSGNTIYF
TGTGCCAGCAGTTACTCGGGTTCTGGAAACACCATATATTTT
>TRBJ2-7|TRBD1|TRBV28|15|-
CASSTGTGGAWEQYF
TGTGCCAGCAGTACCGGGACAGGGGGCGCCTGGGAGCAGTACTTC
>TRBJ2-1|TRBD2|TRBV7-2|18|-
CASSLVGAGNNPYNEQFF
TGTGCCAGCAGCTTAGTGGGAGCGGGGAATAATCCCTACAATGAGCAGTTCTTC
>TRBJ1-1|-|TRBV6-5|15|-
CASMKSDSRDTEAFF
TGTGCCAGCATGAAGTCAGACTCAAGGGACACTGAAGCTTTCTTT
>TRBJ1-5|-|TRBV11-2|14|few
CASSPGYGNQPQHF
TGTGCCAGCAGCCCCGGTTATGGCAATCAGCCCCAGCATTTT